This is a list of T cell receptor beta chains from one sample in a study of T cell clusters in autoimmune cytopenias. Using the multiplex PCR reads, TCRdb records one entry per CDR3 protein without DNA. Its table lists 8,000 to 9,500 distinct CDR3 sequences. Sequences were obtained from peripheral blood. These TCRs come from a human donor with an autoimmune cytopenia or autoimmune hepatitis (not recorded which). Each CDR3 is given with its conserved first and last residue. Some rows have no size entry. The others give once, few or many, or a class for an expanded clone.

size	V	J	CDR3
medium-sized	TRBV6-5	TRBJ2-7	CASRGSSYEQYF
NA	TRBV6-4	TRBJ2-7	CASTLPVQTEQYF
medium-sized	TRBV27	TRBJ2-1	CASSLGGMQFF
medium-sized	TRBV7-9	TRBJ1-2	CASSLQGYGYTF
medium-sized	TRBV30	TRBJ2-3	CAWSAGTYTDTQYF
NA	TRBV12-3/TRBV12-4	TRBJ1-1	CASSLSSLNTEAFF
medium-sized	TRBV6-5	TRBJ2-1	CASSPGGHNEQFF
NA	TRBV6-1	TRBJ2-1	CASSAGQGNYNEQFF
NA	TRBV14	TRBJ2-5	CASSPRERETQYF
NA	TRBV27	TRBJ2-1	CASGGLAGINEQFF
medium-sized	TRBV5-5	TRBJ2-7	CASSFAMGQRSYEQYF
NA	TRBV18	TRBJ2-7	CASSPLNRGEPYEQYF
NA	TRBV18	TRBJ2-7	CASSPSDTHEQYF
NA	TRBV30	TRBJ2-7	CAWSSWGGAYNEQYF